A single sample is the source of the 4 T cell receptor beta chains below, sequenced in a study of control samples from healthy donors and cancer patients. Libraries were prepared by immunoSEQ multiplex PCR; TCRdb keeps only in-frame clonotypes and omits some of them. This sample has 130,000 or so clones, with 70% to 90% found just once. Sequenced material: blood. These receptors all come from a man aged 50-60 years in good health.

This clone was counted once. The chain is built from TRBV10-3 and TRBJ2-3, with a weak D call TRBD1 (5 bases). The V and J ends lost 0 bases and 4 bases respectively, with 14 bases between them. Germline V gives CDR1 ENHRY, CDR2 SYGVKD. This CDR3 spans 16 amino acids. The DNA of the CDR3 is TGTGCCATCAGTGAGTCCACAGGTCAGGGCGCAGATACGCAGTATTTT. Its translation: CAISESTGQGADTQYF.

This sequence joins TRBV5-5 and TRBJ1-1, with TRBD1 as a possible D gene (6 bases). Trimming removed 4 bases at V and 8 bases at J, with 15 bases between. Germline lookup yields CDR1 SGHKS and CDR2 YYEKEE (reference sequence). This CDR3 has 13 amino acids. CDR3 nucleotide sequence: TGTGCCAGCAGCACTGGACAGAGCGCCGAAGCTTTCTTT. It encodes CASSTGQSAEAFF.

The CDR3 protein is CASSLLGTTNSPLHF. CDR3 in DNA: TGTGCCAGCAGCTTGTTAGGGACAACCAACTCACCCCTCCACTTT. This chain links TRBV5-8 with TRBJ1-6, with a tentative D call TRBD1 (6 bases). There are 15 residues in the CDR3. Trimming stripped 1 base from V and 10 bases from J, with 15 bases between. Germline V gene sequence: CDR1 SGHTS, CDR2 YDEGEE.

V gene TRBV27 combines with J gene TRBJ1-1; tentatively, D is TRBD1 (5 bases). Germline V gene lookup returns CDR1 MNHEY and CDR2 SMNVEV (reference sequence). Trimming removed 5 bases from V and 0 bases from J, with 10 bases in between. The CDR3 sequence is 14 residues long. The CDR3 nucleotides read TGTGCCAGCAGTCCGGGGCATATGAACACTGAAGCTTTCTTT. Its protein is CASSPGHMNTEAFF.